The 2 T cell receptor beta chains given below trace back to one sample, sequenced in a study of neurological immune-mediated disorders. TCRdb used MiXCR to reprocess the 5' RACE reads, holding one entry per CDR3 protein. Among tens of thousands of distinct CDR3 sequences listed, about 6% were seen once. The sequencing input was CD8+ T cells from blood. The receptors were gathered from a man between 18 and 35 years old in good health.

The V gene is TRBV6-5, the J gene TRBJ2-7, with D maybe TRBD1 (5 bases). The CDR3 covers 13 residues. Germline loops: CDR1 MNHEY, CDR2 SVGAGI. V was trimmed by 2 bases and J by 3 bases, leaving 8 bases between them. CDR3 nucleotide sequence: TGTGCCAGCAGTTACGTTACAGGCTACGAGCAGTACTTC. Amino acids: CASSYVTGYEQYF.

This clonotype was observed at least ten times. This chain joins TRBV4-1 and TRBJ2-3, with a weak D call TRBD1 (6 bases). Germline CDR1 and CDR2: MGHRA and YSYEKL. The CDR3 extends over 14 amino acids. Deletions cut 2 bases from V and 4 bases from J, with 10 bases between. The CDR3 region is CASSQQGSADTQYF. In DNA, the CDR3 is TGCGCCAGCAGCCAACAGGGGAGCGCAGATACGCAGTATTTT.